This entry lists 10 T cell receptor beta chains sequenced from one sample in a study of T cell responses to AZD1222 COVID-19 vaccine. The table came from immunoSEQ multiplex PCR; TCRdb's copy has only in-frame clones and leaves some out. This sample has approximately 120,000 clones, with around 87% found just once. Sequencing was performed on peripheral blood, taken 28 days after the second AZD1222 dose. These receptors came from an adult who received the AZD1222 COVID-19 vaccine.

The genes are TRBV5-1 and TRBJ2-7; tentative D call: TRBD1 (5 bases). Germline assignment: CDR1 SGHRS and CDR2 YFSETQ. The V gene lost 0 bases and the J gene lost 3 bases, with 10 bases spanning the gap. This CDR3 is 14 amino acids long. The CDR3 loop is CASSLAQGLYEQYF. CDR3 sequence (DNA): TGCGCCAGCAGCTTGGCCCAGGGCCTCTACGAGCAGTACTTC. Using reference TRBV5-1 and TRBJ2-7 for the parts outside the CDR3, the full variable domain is KAGVTQTPRYLIKTRGQQVTLSCSPISGHRSVSWYQQTPGQGLQFLFEYFSETQRNKGNFPGRFSGRQFSNSRSEMNVSTLELGDSALYLCASSLAQGLYEQYFGPGTRLTVT.

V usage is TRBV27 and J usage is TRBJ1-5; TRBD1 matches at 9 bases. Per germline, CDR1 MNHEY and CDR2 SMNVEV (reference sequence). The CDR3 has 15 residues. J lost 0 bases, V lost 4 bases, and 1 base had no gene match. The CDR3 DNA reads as TGTGCCAGCAGTTGGACAGGGGTTAGCAATCAGCCCCAGCATTTT. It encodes CASSWTGVSNQPQHF.

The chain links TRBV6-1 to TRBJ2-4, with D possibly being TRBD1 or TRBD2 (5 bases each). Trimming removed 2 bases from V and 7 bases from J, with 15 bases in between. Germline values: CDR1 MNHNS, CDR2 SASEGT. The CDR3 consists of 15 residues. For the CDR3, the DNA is TGTGCCAGCAGTGAAAGGCGGCAGGGAGTGAACATTCAGTACTTC. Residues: CASSERRQGVNIQYF.

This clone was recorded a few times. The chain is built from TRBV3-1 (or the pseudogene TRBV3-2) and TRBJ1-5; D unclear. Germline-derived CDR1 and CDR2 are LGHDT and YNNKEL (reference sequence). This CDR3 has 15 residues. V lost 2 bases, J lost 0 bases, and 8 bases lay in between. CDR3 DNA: TGTGCCAGCAGCCAACGACCGCATAGCAATCAGCCCCAGCATTTT. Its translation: CASSQRPHSNQPQHF.

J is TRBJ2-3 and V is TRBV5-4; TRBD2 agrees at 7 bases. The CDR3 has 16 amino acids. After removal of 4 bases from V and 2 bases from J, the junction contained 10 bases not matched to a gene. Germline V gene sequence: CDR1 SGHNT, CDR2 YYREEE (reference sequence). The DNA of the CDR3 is TGTGCCAGCAGCCACGTAGACGGGGGGTCCACAGATACGCAGTATTTT. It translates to CASSHVDGGSTDTQYF.

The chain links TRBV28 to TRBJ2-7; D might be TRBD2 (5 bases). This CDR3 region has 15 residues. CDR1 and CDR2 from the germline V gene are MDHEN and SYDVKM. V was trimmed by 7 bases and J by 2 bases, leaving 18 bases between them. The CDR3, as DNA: TGTGCCAGCACCCCCGCCCCGGGAACTACCTACGAGCAGTACTTC. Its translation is CASTPAPGTTYEQYF. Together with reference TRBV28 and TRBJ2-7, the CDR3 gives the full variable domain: DVKVTQSSRYLVKRTGEKVFLECVQDMDHENMFWYRQDPGLGLRLIYFSYDVKMKEKGDIPEGYSVSREKKERFSLILESASTNQTSMYLCASTPAPGTTYEQYFGPGTRLTVT.

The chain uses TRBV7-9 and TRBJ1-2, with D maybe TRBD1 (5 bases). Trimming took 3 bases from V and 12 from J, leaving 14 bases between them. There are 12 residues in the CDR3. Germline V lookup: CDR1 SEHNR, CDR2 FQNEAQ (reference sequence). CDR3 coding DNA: TGTGCCAGCAGCTTGGACCGGGACGTCCACACCTTC. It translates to CASSLDRDVHTF.

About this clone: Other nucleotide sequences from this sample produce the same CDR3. Here the CDR3 reads CAWSVSSYEQYF. CDR3 bases: TGTGCCTGGAGTGTAAGCAGTTACGAGCAGTACTTC. J is TRBJ2-7 and V is TRBV30, with D unresolved. Looked up from germline, CDR1 is GTSNPN and CDR2 is SVGIG (reference sequence). The V and J ends lost 0 bases and 4 bases respectively, with 7 bases between them. The CDR3 extends over 12 amino acids.

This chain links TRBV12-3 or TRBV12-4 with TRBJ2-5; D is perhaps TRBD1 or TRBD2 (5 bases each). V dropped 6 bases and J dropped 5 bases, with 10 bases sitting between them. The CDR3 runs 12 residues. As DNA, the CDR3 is TGTGCCAGCAGGGACTCAGGGGAGACCCAGTACTTC. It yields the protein CASRDSGETQYF.

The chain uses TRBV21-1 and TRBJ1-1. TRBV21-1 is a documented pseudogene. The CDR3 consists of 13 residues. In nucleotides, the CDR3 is TGTGCCAGCAGCGGGGAAAAACACTCTGAAGCTTTCTTT. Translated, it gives CASSGEKHSEAFF.